Listed below are T cell receptor beta chains from one sample, sequenced in a study of T cell responses to AZD1222 COVID-19 vaccine. The table came from immunoSEQ multiplex PCR; TCRdb's copy has only in-frame clones and leaves some out. This sample has fewer than 85,000 clones, with around 92% found just once. This specimen was peripheral blood, taken on day 0 of MenACWY control vaccination. These receptors were collected from an adult in good health. Both conserved end residues are trimmed from each CDR3.

J gene: TRBJ2-6; V gene: TRBV6-2/TRBV6-3; CDR3 protein: ASSYLGTLGSGANVLT
J gene: TRBJ2-6; V gene: TRBV9; CDR3 protein: ASSPDPRTGSGANVLT
J gene: TRBJ2-6; V gene: TRBV28; CDR3 protein: ASSPPASSGANVLT
J gene: TRBJ2-2; V gene: TRBV5-8; CDR3 protein: ASSSRDTGELF
J gene: TRBJ2-5; V gene: TRBV7-9; CDR3 protein: ASSLGLAGAQETQY
J gene: TRBJ2-3; V gene: TRBV5-1; CDR3 protein: ASSLGGTSGSRADTQY
J gene: TRBJ1-1; V gene: TRBV9; CDR3 protein: ASSEGSGNTEAF
J gene: TRBJ2-3; V gene: TRBV5-1; CDR3 protein: ASATTGESTDTQY
J gene: TRBJ1-2; V gene: TRBV11-2; CDR3 protein: ASSLEFYGYGYT
J gene: TRBJ2-7; V gene: TRBV19; CDR3 protein: ASSTTGTGGREQY
J gene: TRBJ2-1; V gene: TRBV5-4; CDR3 protein: ASSLGGGTINNEQF
J gene: TRBJ1-1; V gene: TRBV19; CDR3 protein: ATGGLYMNTEAF
J gene: TRBJ2-7; V gene: TRBV12-3/TRBV12-4; CDR3 protein: ASSLFGAYEQY
J gene: TRBJ1-5; V gene: TRBV2; CDR3 protein: ASRAEGNQPQH
J gene: TRBJ1-1; V gene: TRBV2; CDR3 protein: ASRETGGTEAF
J gene: TRBJ1-5; V gene: TRBV18; CDR3 protein: ASSQGTPGAQPQH
J gene: TRBJ2-7; V gene: TRBV2; CDR3 protein: ASSDRPLDEQY
J gene: TRBJ2-3; V gene: TRBV5-1; CDR3 protein: ASSPHRQGADTQY
J gene: TRBJ2-7; V gene: TRBV18; CDR3 protein: ASSPSSAGSREQY
J gene: TRBJ1-5; V gene: TRBV19; CDR3 protein: ASSIYRFGAGGSGNQPQH
J gene: TRBJ2-1; V gene: TRBV5-1; CDR3 protein: ASSLGMDQTYNEQF
J gene: TRBJ1-1; V gene: TRBV29-1; CDR3 protein: SVERVGNTEAF
J gene: TRBJ2-1; V gene: TRBV12-5; CDR3 protein: ASGLTLGPYNEQF
J gene: TRBJ2-4; V gene: TRBV15; CDR3 protein: ATSRPVAGEVY
J gene: TRBJ1-6; V gene: TRBV7-3; CDR3 protein: ASSGQGGNSPLH
J gene: TRBJ1-1; V gene: TRBV19; CDR3 protein: ASSLQSGGTEAF
J gene: TRBJ1-2; V gene: TRBV28; CDR3 protein: ASRGSGVNYGYT
J gene: TRBJ2-7; V gene: TRBV18; CDR3 protein: ASSPLADSSYEQY
J gene: TRBJ2-3; V gene: TRBV11-1; CDR3 protein: ASSFEGAGRPDTQY
J gene: TRBJ2-1; V gene: TRBV27; CDR3 protein: ASRPRTSGGAEF
J gene: TRBJ2-5; V gene: TRBV29-1; CDR3 protein: SVAQLAEETQY
J gene: TRBJ2-2; V gene: TRBV10-3; CDR3 protein: AISESVHGTGELF
J gene: TRBJ1-3; V gene: TRBV7-9; CDR3 protein: ASSSNRDLSGNTIY